This TCR beta chain was recorded in a study of blood T cell repertoires in COVID-19. At the level of the study: Specimens from acute and convalescent COVID-19 originated in the United States, Italy and Spain.

Germline CDR1 reads SEHNR; CDR2 reads FQNEAQ (reference sequence). This CDR3 comprises 16 residues. The trim removed 6 bases at V and 4 bases at J, leaving 8 bases unmatched. In the authors' workflow: Reference gene primer amplification in the assay estimated nucleated cell counts. Clones were sequenced by immunoSEQ multiplex PCR, and TCRdb holds only the in-frame ones, with some missing. From that table come the V and J calls and clone size; the DNA was used to work out D and trimming. This table holds 30,000 to 35,000 clones, around 87% found once. The sample was peripheral blood. The chain joins TRBV7-9 to TRBJ2-1; TRBD2 aligns across 11 bases. The clonotype comes from a human donor in a cohort sampled during active COVID-19. The CDR3: CASRSLAGGPYNEQFF. CDR3 nucleotides: TGTGCCAGCAGATCTCTAGCGGGGGGCCCATACAATGAGCAGTTCTTC.